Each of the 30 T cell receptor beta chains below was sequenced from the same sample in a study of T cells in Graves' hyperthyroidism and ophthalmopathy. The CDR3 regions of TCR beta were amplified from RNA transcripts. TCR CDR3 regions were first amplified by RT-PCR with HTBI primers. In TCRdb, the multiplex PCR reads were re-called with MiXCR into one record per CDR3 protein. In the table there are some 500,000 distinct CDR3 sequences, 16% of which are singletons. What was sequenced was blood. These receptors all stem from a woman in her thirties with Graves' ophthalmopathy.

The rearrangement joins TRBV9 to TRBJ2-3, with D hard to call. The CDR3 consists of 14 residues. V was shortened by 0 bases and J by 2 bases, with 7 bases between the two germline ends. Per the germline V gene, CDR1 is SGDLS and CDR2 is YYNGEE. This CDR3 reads CASSVDGYTDTQYF. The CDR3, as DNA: TGTGCCAGCAGCGTAGATGGGTACACAGATACGCAGTATTTT.

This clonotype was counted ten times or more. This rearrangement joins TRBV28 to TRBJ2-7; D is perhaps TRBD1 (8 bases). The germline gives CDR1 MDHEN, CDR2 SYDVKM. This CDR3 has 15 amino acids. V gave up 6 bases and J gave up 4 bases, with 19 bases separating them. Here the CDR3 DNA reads TGTGCCAGCAGAATTCTCACAGGGGGGGTTTACGAGCAGTACTTC. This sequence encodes CASRILTGGVYEQYF.

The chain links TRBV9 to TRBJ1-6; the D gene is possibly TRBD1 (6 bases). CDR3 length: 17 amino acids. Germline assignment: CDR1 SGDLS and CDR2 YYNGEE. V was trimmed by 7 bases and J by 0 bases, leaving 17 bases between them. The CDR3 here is CASGGDNTSSYNSPLHF. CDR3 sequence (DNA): TGTGCCAGCGGGGGGGACAACACGAGCTCCTATAATTCACCCCTCCACTTT.

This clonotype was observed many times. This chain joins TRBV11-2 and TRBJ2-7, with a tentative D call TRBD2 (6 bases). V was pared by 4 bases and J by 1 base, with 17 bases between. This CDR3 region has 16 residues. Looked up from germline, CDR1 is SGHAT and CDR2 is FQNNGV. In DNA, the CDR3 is TGTGCCAGCAGCTCATATCGGGGGAGGCCTTCCTACGAGCAGTACTTC. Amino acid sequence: CASSSYRGRPSYEQYF.

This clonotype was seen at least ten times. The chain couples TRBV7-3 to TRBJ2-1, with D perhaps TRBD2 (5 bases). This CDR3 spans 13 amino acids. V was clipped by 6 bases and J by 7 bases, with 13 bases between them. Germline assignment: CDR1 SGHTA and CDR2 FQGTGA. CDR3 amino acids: CASSRGRENEQFF. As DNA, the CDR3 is TGTGCCAGCAGTCGCGGACGGGAAAATGAGCAGTTCTTC. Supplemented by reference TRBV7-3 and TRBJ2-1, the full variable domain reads GAGVSQTPSNKVTEKGKYVELRCDPISGHTALYWYRQSLGQGPEFLIYFQGTGAADDSGLPNDRFFAVRPEGSVSTLKIQRTERGDSAVYLCASSRGRENEQFFGPGTRLTVL.

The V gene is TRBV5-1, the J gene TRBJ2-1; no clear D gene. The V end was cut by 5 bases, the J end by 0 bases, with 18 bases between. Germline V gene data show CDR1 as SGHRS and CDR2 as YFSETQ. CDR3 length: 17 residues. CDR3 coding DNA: TGCGCCAGCAGAGACCCAGCTACCAGGAGCTCCTACAATGAGCAGTTCTTC. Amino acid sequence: CASRDPATRSSYNEQFF.

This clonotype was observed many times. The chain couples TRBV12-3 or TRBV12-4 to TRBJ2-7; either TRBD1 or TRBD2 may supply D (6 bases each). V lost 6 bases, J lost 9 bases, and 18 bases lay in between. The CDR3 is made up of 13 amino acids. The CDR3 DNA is TGTGCCAGCAGCCCCATACAGGGAGGCTCGCAGTACTTC. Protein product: CASSPIQGGSQYF.

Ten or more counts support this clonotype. The CDR3 region has the DNA TGCGCCAGCAGCGGCGGTTGGGGGGCGAACACCGGGGAGCTGTTTTTT. This sequence encodes CASSGGWGANTGELFF. J is TRBJ2-2 and V is TRBV5-1; perhaps TRBD2 as D (6 bases). Germline V gene lookup returns CDR1 SGHRS and CDR2 YFSETQ. The ends were cut back, 4 bases at V and 0 bases at J, with 13 bases in the middle. There are 16 residues in the CDR3.

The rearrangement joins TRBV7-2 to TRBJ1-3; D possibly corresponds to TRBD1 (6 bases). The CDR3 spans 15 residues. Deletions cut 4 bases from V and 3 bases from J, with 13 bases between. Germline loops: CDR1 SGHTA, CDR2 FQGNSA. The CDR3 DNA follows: TGTGCCAGCAGCTCTGTACAGGGATTTGGAAACACCATATATTTT. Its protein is CASSSVQGFGNTIYF.

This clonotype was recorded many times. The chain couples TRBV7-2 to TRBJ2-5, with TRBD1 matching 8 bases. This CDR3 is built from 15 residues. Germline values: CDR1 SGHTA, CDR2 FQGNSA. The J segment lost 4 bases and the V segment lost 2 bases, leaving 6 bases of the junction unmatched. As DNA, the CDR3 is TGTGCCAGCAGCTTATTTTCAGGGGGCGGAGAGACCCAGTACTTC. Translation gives CASSLFSGGGETQYF.

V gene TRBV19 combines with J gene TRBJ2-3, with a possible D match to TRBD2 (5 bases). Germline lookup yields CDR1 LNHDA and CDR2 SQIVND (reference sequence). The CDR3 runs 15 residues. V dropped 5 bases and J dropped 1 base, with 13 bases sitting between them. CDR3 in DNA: TGTGCCAGTAGTCCGCGGGTAATGGGCACAGATACGCAGTATTTT. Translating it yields CASSPRVMGTDTQYF.

The CDR3 DNA sequence: TGTGCCAGCAGCCAGAGGGGCTTTGGCACCGGGGAGCTGTTTTTT. It specifies CASSQRGFGTGELFF. The chain has TRBV9 and TRBJ2-2, with D perhaps matching TRBD1 or TRBD2 (5 bases each). V was trimmed by 4 bases and J by 4 bases, leaving 14 bases between them. Germline loops: CDR1 SGDLS, CDR2 YYNGEE. The CDR3 length is 15 residues. Drawing the rest from reference TRBV9 and TRBJ2-2, the complete variable domain is DSGVTQTPKHLITATGQRVTLRCSPRSGDLSVYWYQQSLDQGLQFLIQYYNGEERAKGNILERFSAQQFPDLHSELNLSSLELGDSALYFCASSQRGFGTGELFFGEGSRLTVL.

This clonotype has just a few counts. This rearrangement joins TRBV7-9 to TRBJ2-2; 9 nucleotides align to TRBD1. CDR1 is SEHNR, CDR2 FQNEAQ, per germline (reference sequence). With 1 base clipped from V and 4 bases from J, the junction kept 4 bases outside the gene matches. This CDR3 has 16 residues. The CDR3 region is CASSLEDRGTTGELFF. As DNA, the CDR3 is TGTGCCAGCAGCTTAGAAGACAGGGGGACCACCGGGGAGCTGTTTTTT.

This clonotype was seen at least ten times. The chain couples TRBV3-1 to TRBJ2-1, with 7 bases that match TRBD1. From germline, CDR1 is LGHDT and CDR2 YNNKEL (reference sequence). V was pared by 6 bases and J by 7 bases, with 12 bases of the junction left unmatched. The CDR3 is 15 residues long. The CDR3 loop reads CASSASPGQINEQFF. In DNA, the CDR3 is TGTGCCAGCAGTGCCTCTCCGGGACAGATAAATGAGCAGTTCTTC.

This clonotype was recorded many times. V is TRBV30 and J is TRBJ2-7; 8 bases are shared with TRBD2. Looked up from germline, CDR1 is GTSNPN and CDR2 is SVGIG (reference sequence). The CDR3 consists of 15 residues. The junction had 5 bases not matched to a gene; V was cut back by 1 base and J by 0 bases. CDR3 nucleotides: TGTGCCTGGAGTGCGGCGGGAGGCCTCTCCTACGAGCAGTACTTC. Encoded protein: CAWSAAGGLSYEQYF.

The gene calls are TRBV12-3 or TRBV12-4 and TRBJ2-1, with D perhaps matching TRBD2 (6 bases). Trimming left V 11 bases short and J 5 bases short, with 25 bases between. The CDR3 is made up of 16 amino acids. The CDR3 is CALGYGTLNRNNEQFF. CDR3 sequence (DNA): TGTGCCTTGGGGTACGGGACTTTGAATAGAAACAATGAGCAGTTCTTC.

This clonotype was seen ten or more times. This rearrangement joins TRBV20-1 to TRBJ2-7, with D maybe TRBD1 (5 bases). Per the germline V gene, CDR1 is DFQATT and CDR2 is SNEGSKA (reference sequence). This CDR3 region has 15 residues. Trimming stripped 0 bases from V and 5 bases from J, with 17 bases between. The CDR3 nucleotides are TGCAGTGCTAGAGATCGACGGCAGGGTGGTGACGAGCAGTACTTC. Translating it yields CSARDRRQGGDEQYF.

CDR3 DNA sequence: TGTGCCAGTAGGCTAGCGGGGCTCCGAAAAAACACCGGGGAGCTGTTTTTT. Translation: CASRLAGLRKNTGELFF. The V and J genes are TRBV19 and TRBJ2-2, with 9 bases lining up with TRBD2. The junction had 10 bases not matched to a gene; V was cut back by 6 bases and J by 2 bases. The CDR3 is 17 amino acids. CDR1 is LNHDA, CDR2 SQIVND, per germline (reference sequence).

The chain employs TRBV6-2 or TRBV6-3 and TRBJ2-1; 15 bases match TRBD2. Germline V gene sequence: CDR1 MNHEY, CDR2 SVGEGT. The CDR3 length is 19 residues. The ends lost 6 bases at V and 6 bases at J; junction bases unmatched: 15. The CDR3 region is CASRSVAGLAGGFGNEQFF. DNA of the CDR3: TGTGCCAGCAGATCAGTTGCGGGACTAGCGGGAGGATTCGGCAATGAGCAGTTCTTC.

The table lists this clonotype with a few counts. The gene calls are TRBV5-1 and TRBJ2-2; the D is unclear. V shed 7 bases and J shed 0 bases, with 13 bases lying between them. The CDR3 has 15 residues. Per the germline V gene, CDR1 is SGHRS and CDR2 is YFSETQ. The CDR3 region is CASGTQDPNTGELFF. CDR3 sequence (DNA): TGCGCCAGCGGTACCCAAGACCCGAACACCGGGGAGCTGTTTTTT.

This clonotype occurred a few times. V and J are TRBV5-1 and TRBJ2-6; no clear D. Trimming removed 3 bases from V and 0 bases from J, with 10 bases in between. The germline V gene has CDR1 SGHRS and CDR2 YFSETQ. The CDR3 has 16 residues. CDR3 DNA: TGCGCCAGCAGCTCCTACGAGCACTCTGGGGCCAACGTCCTGACTTTC. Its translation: CASSSYEHSGANVLTF.

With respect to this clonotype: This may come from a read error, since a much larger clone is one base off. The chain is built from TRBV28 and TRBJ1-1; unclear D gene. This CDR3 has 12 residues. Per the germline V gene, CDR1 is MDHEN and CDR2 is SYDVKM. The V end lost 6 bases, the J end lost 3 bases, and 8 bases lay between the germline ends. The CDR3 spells CASSRRHTEAFF. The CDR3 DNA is TGTGCCAGCAGCCGTAGACACACTGAAGCTTTCTTT.

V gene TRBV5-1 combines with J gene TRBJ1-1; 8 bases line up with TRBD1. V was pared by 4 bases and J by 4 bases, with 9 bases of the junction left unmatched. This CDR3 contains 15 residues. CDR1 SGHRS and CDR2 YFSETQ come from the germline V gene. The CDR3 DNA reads TGCGCCAGCAGCATCGGACAGGGATCAGCCACTGAAGCTTTCTTT. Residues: CASSIGQGSATEAFF.

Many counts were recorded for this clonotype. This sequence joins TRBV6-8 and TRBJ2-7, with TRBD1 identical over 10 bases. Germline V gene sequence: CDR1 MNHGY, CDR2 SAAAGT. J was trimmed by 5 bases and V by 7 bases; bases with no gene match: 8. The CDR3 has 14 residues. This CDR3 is CASTVTGGKNEQYF. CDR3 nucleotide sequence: TGTGCCAGCACCGTGACAGGGGGCAAGAACGAGCAGTACTTC.

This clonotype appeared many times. The CDR3, as DNA: TGTGCCAGCAGGCCCGGGACTAGCGGGAGAAATGAGCAGTTCTTC. Translated: CASRPGTSGRNEQFF. The chain is built from TRBV11-2 and TRBJ2-1; the match to TRBD2 covers 14 bases. V trimming: 6 bases; J trimming: 7 bases; junction bases outside the gene matches: 5. Germline assignment: CDR1 SGHAT and CDR2 FQNNGV. There are 15 residues in the CDR3.

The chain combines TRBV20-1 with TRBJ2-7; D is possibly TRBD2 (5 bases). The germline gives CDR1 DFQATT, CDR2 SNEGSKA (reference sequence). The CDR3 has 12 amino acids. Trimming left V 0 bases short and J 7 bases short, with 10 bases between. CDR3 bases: TGCAGTGCTAGAGATCGGGGTAGGGAGCAGTACTTC. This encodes CSARDRGREQYF.

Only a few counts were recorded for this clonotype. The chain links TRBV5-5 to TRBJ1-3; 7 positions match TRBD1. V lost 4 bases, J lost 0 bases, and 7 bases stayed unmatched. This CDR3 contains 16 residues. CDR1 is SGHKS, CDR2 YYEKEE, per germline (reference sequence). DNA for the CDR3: TGTGCCAGCAGCGGATGGACAGGCGACTCTGGAAACACCATATATTTT. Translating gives CASSGWTGDSGNTIYF.

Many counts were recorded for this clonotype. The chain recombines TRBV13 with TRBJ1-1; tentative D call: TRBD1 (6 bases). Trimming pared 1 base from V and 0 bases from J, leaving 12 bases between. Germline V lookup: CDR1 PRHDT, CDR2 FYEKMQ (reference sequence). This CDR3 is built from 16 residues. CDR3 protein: CASSLVGGVLNTEAFF. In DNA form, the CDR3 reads TGTGCCAGCAGCTTAGTTGGGGGCGTATTGAACACTGAAGCTTTCTTT.

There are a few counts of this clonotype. The CDR3 sequence is CASSLGQLTGELFF. CDR3 coding DNA: TGTGCCAGCAGTCTTGGACAGTTAACCGGGGAGCTGTTTTTT. The chain employs TRBV12-3 or TRBV12-4 and TRBJ2-2, with a weak D call TRBD1 (6 bases). The CDR3 is 14 residues long. V shed 5 bases and J shed 5 bases, with 12 bases lying between them.

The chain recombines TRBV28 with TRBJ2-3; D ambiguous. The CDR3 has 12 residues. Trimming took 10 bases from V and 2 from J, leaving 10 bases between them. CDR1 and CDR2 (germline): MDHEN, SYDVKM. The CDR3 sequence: CAIKSPTDTQYF. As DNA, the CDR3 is TGTGCCATCAAGTCCCCCACAGATACGCAGTATTTT.